A selection of T cell receptor beta chains follows, all from one sample in a study of T cells in tuberculosis. TCRdb keeps only in-frame clones here, not all; method: immunoSEQ multiplex PCR. The data hold fewer than 40,000 clones, with around 93% observed a single time. Specimen: PBMCs, collected at tuberculosis diagnosis. The source is an adult with tuberculosis. Each CDR3 is given with its conserved first and last residue. D genes are given only for firm matches. Some rows mark clone size as missing; the rest say once, few, many or name a class of expanded clone.

abundance,v_gene,d_gene,j_gene,CDR3aa,CDR3nt
NA,TRBV5-5,TRBD2,TRBJ2-1,CASSPRGSGGYNEQFF,TGTGCCAGCAGCCCCCGAGGGTCGGGGGGTTACAATGAGCAGTTCTTC
NA,TRBV6-1,NA,TRBJ2-1,CASSESGRANEQFF,TGTGCCAGCAGTGAATCGGGCAGGGCAAATGAGCAGTTCTTC
NA,TRBV4-3,TRBD1,TRBJ2-7,CASSQEGTGPYEQYF,TGCGCCAGCAGCCAAGAGGGGACAGGGCCCTACGAGCAGTACTTC
NA,TRBV6-4,TRBD2,TRBJ2-1,CASNPGGGASGNEQFF,TGTGCCAGCAACCCGGGCGGGGGGGCCTCGGGCAATGAGCAGTTCTTC
once,TRBV9,NA,TRBJ1-4,CASSVDGSNEKLFF,TGTGCCAGCAGCGTAGACGGGTCTAATGAAAAACTGTTTTTT
NA,TRBV4-3,NA,TRBJ1-2,CASSQDHTFVYGYTF,TGCGCCAGCAGCCAAGATCACACCTTCGTGTATGGCTACACCTTC
NA,TRBV19,TRBD2,TRBJ2-7,CASSPATSGHYEQYF,TGTGCCAGTAGTCCTGCCACTAGCGGACACTACGAGCAGTACTTC
once,TRBV7-2,NA,TRBJ2-1,CASSLVLGSSYNEQFF,TGTGCCAGCAGCTTAGTTCTCGGGAGCTCCTACAATGAGCAGTTCTTC
once,TRBV20-1,NA,TRBJ2-7,CSAPFVYEQYF,TGCAGTGCTCCCTTTGTTTACGAGCAGTACTTC
NA,TRBV28,NA,TRBJ1-3,CASTSPRRVGNTIYF,TGTGCCAGCACCTCCCCGCGCAGGGTCGGAAACACCATATATTTT
NA,TRBV9,NA,TRBJ2-3,CASGVGRGADTQYF,TGTGCCAGCGGCGTAGGGCGGGGAGCAGATACGCAGTATTTT
NA,TRBV6-1,TRBD1,TRBJ1-5,CASSVLQGGSQPQHF,TGTGCCAGCAGTGTCCTACAGGGGGGAAGTCAGCCCCAGCATTTT
NA,TRBV5-1,TRBD2,TRBJ2-1,CASSWLTSGGLGHNEQFF,TGCGCCAGCAGCTGGTTGACTAGCGGGGGCCTTGGGCACAATGAGCAGTTCTTC
NA,TRBV4-2,TRBD1,TRBJ2-3,CASSRTWDRGVTDTQYF,TGTGCCAGCAGCCGTACGTGGGACAGGGGAGTAACAGATACGCAGTATTTT
NA,TRBV4-3,NA,TRBJ2-1,CASSQGGQNYNEQFF,TGCGCCAGCAGCCAGGGGGGACAGAACTACAATGAGCAGTTCTTC
NA,TRBV7-2,TRBD1,TRBJ1-2,CASSLNTGGGYGYTF,TGTGCCAGCAGTCTAAATACAGGGGGCGGGTATGGCTACACCTTC
few,TRBV27,NA,TRBJ1-5,CASSLSGTSSNQPQHF,TGTGCCAGCAGTTTATCGGGGACAAGTAGCAATCAGCCCCAGCATTTT
NA,TRBV6-5,NA,TRBJ1-1,CASSYAGSGGTEAFF,TGTGCCAGCAGTTACGCGGGGAGTGGGGGGACTGAAGCTTTCTTT
NA,TRBV10-3,TRBD2,TRBJ2-7,CAISESTQRGAGGEQYF,TGTGCCATCAGTGAGTCGACCCAGCGGGGGGCCGGAGGGGAGCAGTACTTC
NA,TRBV12-5,NA,TRBJ2-6,CASGGISAGQSRANVLTF,TGTGCTAGTGGTGGAATATCTGCAGGACAAAGTCGGGCCAACGTCCTGACTTTC
once,TRBV6-5,TRBD1,TRBJ1-5,CASRRTGAGQPQHF,TGTGCCAGCAGGCGGACAGGGGCGGGTCAGCCCCAGCATTTT
NA,TRBV19,NA,TRBJ1-5,CASSTDGGQPQHF,TGTGCCAGTAGCACCGACGGGGGTCAGCCCCAGCATTTT
NA,TRBV28,NA,TRBJ1-5,CASSSGTRANQPQHF,TGTGCCAGCAGCTCCGGGACAAGGGCAAATCAGCCCCAGCATTTT
NA,TRBV7-9,NA,TRBJ1-2,CASSLVQGYGYTF,TGTGCCAGCAGCTTAGTGCAGGGCTATGGCTACACCTTC
NA,TRBV6-1,TRBD1,TRBJ2-1,CASSEAPDRGNSKQFF,TGTGCCAGCAGTGAAGCGCCGGACAGGGGAAACTCAAAGCAGTTCTTC
NA,TRBV4-2,NA,TRBJ1-5,CASSQGRRQSNQPQHF,TGTGCCAGCAGCCAAGGTCGGAGACAGAGCAATCAGCCCCAGCATTTT
NA,TRBV2,NA,TRBJ2-1,CASSPFNEQFF,TGTGCCAGCAGTCCTTTCAATGAGCAGTTCTTC
NA,TRBV4-1,NA,TRBJ1-1,CASSPGGAYLMNTEAFF,TGCGCCAGCAGTCCTGGGGGCGCGTATTTAATGAACACTGAAGCTTTCTTT
once,TRBV10-2,NA,TRBJ1-5,CASSAGARGPNQPQHF,TGCGCCAGCAGTGCTGGGGCCAGGGGTCCCAATCAGCCCCAGCATTTT
NA,TRBV21-1,NA,TRBJ2-2,CASSNGTGRSTGELFF,TGTGCCAGCAGCAATGGGACAGGGAGGAGCACCGGGGAGCTGTTTTTT
NA,TRBV13,NA,TRBJ2-5,CASSLRASGETQYF,TGTGCCAGCAGCCTCAGGGCCTCCGGGGAGACCCAGTACTTC
NA,TRBV2,TRBD1,TRBJ2-3,CASSSGTASTDTQYF,TGTGCCAGCAGTTCCGGGACAGCTAGCACAGATACGCAGTATTTT
NA,TRBV4-1,NA,TRBJ1-5,CASSQVARNQPQHF,TGCGCCAGCAGCCAAGTAGCGCGAAATCAGCCCCAGCATTTT
NA,TRBV25-1,TRBD1,TRBJ1-4,CASRDRGGGDEKLFF,TGTGCCAGCAGGGACAGGGGGGGAGGAGACGAAAAACTGTTTTTT
NA,TRBV6-5,NA,TRBJ1-6,CASSYSTVGRNSPLHF,TGTGCCAGCAGTTACTCGACGGTGGGCCGTAATTCACCCCTCCACTTT
NA,TRBV27,NA,TRBJ1-2,CASSLSFLWEGGYTF,TGTGCCAGCAGTTTATCGTTCCTGTGGGAGGGTGGCTACACCTTC
NA,TRBV4-2,TRBD1,TRBJ1-3,CASSQAGGANTIYF,TGTGCCAGCAGCCAGGCAGGGGGAGCAAACACCATATATTTT
once,TRBV6-1,NA,TRBJ1-4,CASSEAGQNEKLFF,TGTGCCAGCAGTGAGGCAGGGCAAAATGAAAAACTGTTTTTT
NA,TRBV9,TRBD1,TRBJ2-7,CASSVAGTGVPAEQYF,TGTGCCAGCAGCGTAGCTGGGACAGGGGTCCCCGCCGAGCAGTACTTC
NA,TRBV14,TRBD2,TRBJ2-7,CASSRNLGTSGAYEQYF,TGTGCCAGCAGCCGGAACTTAGGGACTAGCGGAGCCTACGAGCAGTACTTC
NA,TRBV4-1,TRBD1,TRBJ1-6,CASSPWWDGTGNSPLHF,TGCGCCAGCAGCCCTTGGTGGGATGGGACAGGGAATTCACCCCTCCACTTT
NA,TRBV27,TRBD1,TRBJ1-2,CASSLSARGHGYTF,TGTGCCAGCAGTTTATCCGCCAGGGGGCATGGCTACACCTTC
NA,TRBV6-1,NA,TRBJ1-4,CATAAGGYLFF,TGTGCCACCGCGGCGGGGGGGTATCTGTTTTTT
NA,TRBV30,TRBD1,TRBJ1-2,CAWTITGGSFGYTF,TGTGCCTGGACAATCACAGGGGGTTCTTTCGGCTACACCTTC
NA,TRBV6-5,TRBD1,TRBJ1-1,CASGGFLNTEAFF,TGTGCCTCAGGGGGGTTCCTGAACACTGAAGCTTTCTTT
NA,TRBV30,NA,TRBJ1-6,CAWRSSSYNSPLHF,TGTGCCTGGAGGAGTAGCTCCTATAATTCACCCCTCCACTTT
NA,TRBV9,NA,TRBJ2-1,CASSGIPGFNNEQFF,TGTGCCAGCAGCGGCATACCGGGATTTAACAATGAGCAGTTCTTC
once,TRBV10-2,NA,TRBJ1-6,CASSEPGGPLHF,TGCGCCAGCAGTGAGCCAGGAGGCCCCCTCCACTTT
NA,TRBV5-1,TRBD1,TRBJ2-7,CASKPGGLYEQYF,TGCGCCAGCAAGCCAGGGGGTTTGTACGAGCAGTACTTC
NA,TRBV10-3,TRBD2,TRBJ2-7,CAISEPSGGDIYEQYF,TGTGCCATCAGTGAACCTAGCGGGGGTGATATCTACGAGCAGTACTTC
NA,TRBV30,NA,TRBJ1-5,CAWSVSLARNQPQHF,TGTGCCTGGAGTGTAAGTTTGGCCAGAAATCAGCCCCAGCATTTT
NA,TRBV9,TRBD2,TRBJ2-2,CASSVELSSGGPLNTGELFF,TGTGCCAGCAGCGTAGAGCTGTCTAGCGGGGGCCCTTTGAACACCGGGGAGCTGTTTTTT
NA,TRBV6-1,NA,TRBJ2-2,CASTLTSWELFF,TGTGCCAGCACGCTAACGAGTTGGGAGCTGTTTTTT
NA,TRBV6-5,NA,TRBJ1-2,CASSYGSPWEKGYTF,TGTGCCAGCAGTTACGGGAGTCCTTGGGAGAAAGGCTACACCTTC
NA,TRBV7-8,TRBD1,TRBJ1-5,CASSLRPGQGIYSNQPQHF,TGTGCCAGCAGCCTGCGACCGGGACAGGGGATCTATAGCAATCAGCCCCAGCATTTT